This T cell receptor (beta chain) was sequenced in a study of T cell repertoires in cytomegalovirus infection. The wider study: It was recently identified HLA-C-restricted and well-studied HLA-B-restricted CMV epitopes that the study used. Study-wide results and limits: Carriage of CMV together with the relevant HLA was identifiable through cumulative public TCR beta family frequency.

Only a few counts were recorded for this clonotype. Its antigen is undetermined. TCRdb recomputed calls from the reads with MiXCR, one row per CDR3 protein. The repertoire holds about 310,000 distinct CDR3 sequences, with roughly 25% as singletons. The receptor was derived from a human donor in good health (CMV status not recorded). Some clones in this sample may be carry-over from other donors' samples. The source was cultured PBMCs, collected from culture after CMV antigen stimulation.

The CDR3 region is CASSGKRGYNEQFF. In nucleotides, the CDR3 is TGTGCCAGTAGTGGCAAGCGGGGGTACAATGAGCAGTTCTTC. The V gene is TRBV19, the J gene TRBJ2-1; 8 bases are shared with TRBD2. There are 14 residues in the CDR3. Germline trimming cut 5 bases from V and 4 bases from J; bases unmatched to any gene: 4. CDR1 is LNHDA and CDR2 is SQIVND in the germline V gene (reference sequence). Filled out from reference TRBV19 and TRBJ2-1, the complete variable domain reads DGGITQSPKYLFRKEGQNVTLSCEQNLNHDAMYWYRQDPGQGLRLIYYSQIVNDFQKGDIAEGYSVSREKKESFPLTVTSAQKNPTAFYLCASSGKRGYNEQFFGPGTRLTVL.